Sequencing of this T cell receptor beta chain was carried out in a study of blood T cell repertoires in COVID-19. Study overall: Acute-phase and convalescent COVID-19 samples originated in the United States, Italy and Spain. Nucleic acid was either cDNA or gDNA, and it came from T cells, B-cell-depleted T cells, or PBMCs.

Germline CDR1 is SGHDN and CDR2 is FVKESK. Trimming stripped 1 base from V and 8 bases from J, with 14 bases between. The length of the CDR3 is 15 residues. Original analysis: Estimation of nucleated cell counts relied on the amplification of reference gene primers. Repertoires were generated with immunoSEQ multiplex PCR, while TCRdb's copy carries only in-frame clones and drops some. V and J calls plus clone size are reproduced from that table; the DNA served to infer D and trimming. The table has approximately 77,000 clones, about 91% seen once. Sequenced: peripheral blood. The V and J genes are TRBV14 and TRBJ1-4; unclear D gene. The sequence was collected from an elderly woman with acute or convalescent COVID-19. As DNA, the CDR3 is TGTGCCAGCAGCCAAGTAACCCCGGGAAGAGAAAAACTGTTTTTT. It specifies CASSQVTPGREKLFF.